Listed below are T cell receptor beta chains from one sample, sequenced in a study of cytotoxic CD8 clonotypes in ibrutinib-treated CLL. The data were produced by immunoSEQ multiplex PCR, yet TCRdb's version contains in-frame clones alone and is incomplete. The table lists 300,000 or so clones, roughly two thirds of them singletons. The sample was PBMCs, taken after 36 months of ibrutinib treatment. These TCRs come from a human donor with chronic lymphocytic leukemia. CDR3s include the opening cysteine and the closing phenylalanine or tryptophan. A D gene is named only where the DNA matches it firmly. The size entry is marked missing in some rows and otherwise reads once, few, many or a size class.

cdr3_length	v_call	d_call	j_call	clone_size	cdr3_aa	cdr3_nt
13	TRBV6-5	TRBD2	TRBJ2-7	NA	CAARGSSSYEQYF	TGTGCCGCTCGCGGGAGTTCCTCCTACGAGCAGTACTTC
17	TRBV2	NA	TRBJ2-6	few	CASSERALGTGANVLTF	TGTGCCAGCAGTGAGAGGGCCCTGGGTACTGGGGCCAACGTCCTGACTTTC
15	TRBV14	NA	TRBJ2-7	NA	CASSQDAGGSYEQYF	TGTGCCAGCAGCCAAGATGCTGGCGGCTCCTACGAGCAGTACTTC
17	TRBV29-1	TRBD1	TRBJ1-2	NA	CSALTPDRGLEWHGYTF	TGCAGCGCCCTGACCCCGGACAGGGGGCTGGAATGGCATGGCTACACCTTC
16	TRBV7-9	NA	TRBJ2-5	few	CASSFRLGLSQGTQYF	TGTGCCAGCAGCTTCCGGTTGGGACTGTCCCAAGGGACCCAGTACTTC
19	TRBV7-3	NA	TRBJ2-2	NA	CASSPRHDRGWFNTGELFF	TGTGCCAGCAGCCCGAGACATGATCGCGGGTGGTTTAACACCGGGGAGCTGTTTTTT
12	TRBV29-1	NA	TRBJ2-3	once	CSVPTDTDTQYF	TGCAGCGTCCCGACAGACACAGATACGCAGTATTTT
14	TRBV29-1	NA	TRBJ2-7	NA	CSVRIQGTIYEQYF	TGCAGCGTTCGGATCCAGGGAACGATCTACGAGCAGTACTTC
13	TRBV10-2	NA	TRBJ2-3	once	CASTSGGTDTQYF	TGCGCCAGCACCTCGGGGGGCACAGATACGCAGTATTTT
16	TRBV5-6	TRBD2	TRBJ2-5	few	CASSRGTSGYQETQYF	TGTGCCAGCAGCCGGGGGACTAGCGGATACCAAGAGACCCAGTACTTC
14	TRBV7-9	NA	TRBJ2-3	NA	CASSSGFSTDTQYF	TGTGCCAGCAGCTCGGGCTTTAGCACAGATACGCAGTATTTT
14	TRBV9	NA	TRBJ2-1	few	CASSVGTEYNEQFF	TGTGCCAGCAGCGTAGGCACGGAATACAATGAGCAGTTCTTC
15	TRBV27	NA	TRBJ2-1	once	CASSFGQGVYNEQFF	TGTGCCAGCAGTTTTGGGCAGGGAGTATACAATGAGCAGTTCTTC
15	TRBV19	TRBD2	TRBJ2-7	NA	CASSMGQRGPYEQYF	TGTGCCAGTAGTATGGGCCAGCGGGGCCCCTACGAGCAGTACTTC
15	TRBV5-1	NA	TRBJ2-5	once	CASSFAGSHQETQYF	TGCGCCAGCAGCTTCGCAGGAAGCCATCAAGAGACCCAGTACTTC
16	TRBV18	TRBD1	TRBJ2-1	NA	CASSPAPGTGYNEQFF	TGTGCCAGCTCACCCGCCCCCGGGACAGGCTACAATGAGCAGTTCTTC
14	TRBV5-1	NA	TRBJ2-3	NA	CASSPGPSTDTQYF	TGCGCCAGCAGCCCGGGACCCAGCACAGATACGCAGTATTTT
15	TRBV6-5	NA	TRBJ2-7	NA	CASSAPLPGPSEQYF	TGTGCCAGCAGCGCCCCGCTCCCGGGCCCGAGCGAGCAGTACTTC
14	TRBV25-1	TRBD2	TRBJ2-2	NA	CASRSTGGTGELFF	TGTGCCAGCAGGTCGACGGGGGGAACCGGGGAGCTGTTTTTT
12	TRBV11-3	NA	TRBJ2-3	NA	CASSSNTDTQYF	TGTGCCAGCAGCTCAAACACAGATACGCAGTATTTT
15	TRBV9	NA	TRBJ1-1	few	CASSVSSGPGSEAFF	TGTGCCAGCAGCGTATCCTCCGGGCCAGGGTCTGAAGCTTTCTTT
13	TRBV6-1	NA	TRBJ1-4	NA	CASSSRDMEKLFF	TGTGCCAGCAGCTCCCGGGACATGGAAAAACTGTTTTTT